These 12 T cell receptor beta chains came from one sample sequenced in a study of blood T cell repertoires in COVID-19. Assay: immunoSEQ multiplex PCR; the TCRdb copy retains only in-frame clones and omits some. The sample contains fewer than 450,000 clones, 87% of which appear only once. Sequenced input: PBMCs or T cells enriched from blood (not recorded which). The receptors originated from a woman in her thirties who had recovered from COVID-19.

The chain carries TRBV14 and TRBJ1-4, with 8 bases fitting TRBD1. From germline, CDR1 is SGHDN and CDR2 FVKESK. The CDR3 contains 13 residues. V trimming: 8 bases; J trimming: 8 bases; junction bases outside the gene matches: 7. CDR3 sequence: CASGQGAGEKLFF. CDR3 DNA: TGTGCCAGCGGGCAGGGGGCCGGAGAAAAACTGTTTTTT.

The V gene is TRBV19, the J gene TRBJ1-2; 11 nucleotides agree with TRBD1. The CDR3 sequence is 13 residues long. The trim removed 8 bases at V and 7 bases at J, leaving 6 bases unmatched. Germline assignment: CDR1 LNHDA and CDR2 SQIVND (reference sequence). This CDR3 is CASSGQGAGGYTF. The CDR3 DNA reads as TGTGCCAGTTCCGGACAGGGGGCGGGTGGCTACACCTTC.

The V and J genes are TRBV19 and TRBJ2-5, with D tentatively TRBD2 (5 bases). Germline V gene lookup returns CDR1 LNHDA and CDR2 SQIVND (reference sequence). This CDR3 is 15 amino acids long. Trimming removed 3 bases from V and 5 bases from J, with 16 bases in between. CDR3 region: CASSMGRSAVETQYF. The CDR3 DNA follows: TGTGCCAGTAGTATGGGGAGAAGCGCGGTGGAGACCCAGTACTTC.

The CDR3 nucleotides are TGTGCCAGCAGTTATGACAGGCGTAATGAAAAACTGTTTTTT. As protein: CASSYDRRNEKLFF. The chain uses TRBV28 and TRBJ1-4, with a tentative D call TRBD1 (6 bases). Germline loops: CDR1 MDHEN, CDR2 SYDVKM. This CDR3 has 14 amino acids. V lost 4 bases, J lost 4 bases, and 10 bases lay in between.

V gene TRBV10-1 combines with J gene TRBJ2-7; 9 bases match TRBD1. The CDR3 has 15 amino acids. V shed 5 bases, J shed 3 bases, and the junction held 8 bases outside the gene matches. The germline CDR1 and CDR2 sequences are WNHNN and SYGVQD (reference sequence). The CDR3, as DNA: TGCGCCAGCAGTAAAAATTCGGGACAGGGCTACGAGCAGTACTTC. Its translation is CASSKNSGQGYEQYF.

J is TRBJ1-2 and V is TRBV5-1, with 7 bases fitting TRBD1. J gave up 3 bases and V 4 bases, and 12 bases lay outside the gene matches. CDR1 and CDR2 from the germline V gene are SGHRS and YFSETQ. This CDR3 comprises 16 residues. CDR3 DNA sequence: TGCGCCAGCAGCCAGGCCCTCCGGACAGGACACTATGGCTACACCTTC. The encoded protein is CASSQALRTGHYGYTF.

The chain combines TRBV3-1 (or the pseudogene TRBV3-2) with TRBJ2-7, with a possible D match to TRBD1 (5 bases). The V end lost 4 bases, the J end lost 6 bases, and 16 bases lay between the germline ends. CDR1 is LGHDT, CDR2 YNNKEL, per germline (reference sequence). The CDR3 loop spans 14 amino acids. The CDR3 coding sequence is TGTGCCAGCAGCCCAGGGCGTTCTGCCTCCGAGCAGTACTTC. It translates to CASSPGRSASEQYF.

This chain connects TRBV29-1 to TRBJ2-2; 7 positions match TRBD1. The CDR3 extends over 16 amino acids. The germline V gene has CDR1 SQVTM and CDR2 ANQGSEA. The V and J ends lost 5 bases and 4 bases, in that order; junction bases with no gene match: 13. The CDR3 bases are TGCAGCGTTATCTTCGTGGGGACAGTAAGCACCGGGGAGCTGTTTTTT. Protein: CSVIFVGTVSTGELFF.

V is TRBV6-5 and J is TRBJ2-7; possibly TRBD1 for D (6 bases). The ends were cut back, 6 bases at V and 2 bases at J, with 17 bases in the middle. This CDR3 contains 15 residues. The germline V gene encodes CDR1 MNHEY and CDR2 SVGAGI. The CDR3, as DNA: TGTGCCAGCAGCCCCGGACAGCTGCGACCCTACGAGCAGTACTTC. Protein sequence: CASSPGQLRPYEQYF.

The chain combines TRBV14 with TRBJ2-3, with TRBD2 as a possible D gene (5 bases). Germline V gene data show CDR1 as SGHDN and CDR2 as FVKESK. The CDR3 contains 16 residues. Trimming left V 0 bases short and J 5 bases short, with 15 bases between. In DNA, the CDR3 is TGTGCCAGCAGCCAAGATTACGGAGATAGCGAAGATACGCAGTATTTT. Translating it yields CASSQDYGDSEDTQYF. Drawing the rest from reference TRBV14 and TRBJ2-3, the complete variable domain is EAGVTQFPSHSVIEKGQTVTLRCDPISGHDNLYWYRRVMGKEIKFLLHFVKESKQDESGMPNNRFLAERTGGTYSTLKVQPAELEDSGVYFCASSQDYGDSEDTQYFGPGTRLTVL.

This clone was detected only once. The V call is TRBV10-3, the J call TRBJ2-1; 10 positions agree with TRBD1. The CDR3 runs to 14 residues. CDR1 is ENHRY, CDR2 SYGVKD, per germline. J was trimmed by 6 bases and V by 8 bases; bases with no gene match: 7. For the CDR3, the DNA is TGTGCCATCTCGGGACAGGGGAAGGGCAATGAGCAGTTCTTC. The encoded protein is CAISGQGKGNEQFF.

V usage is TRBV7-9 and J usage is TRBJ2-3, with TRBD2 matching over 8 bases. This CDR3 region has 16 residues. Per germline, CDR1 SEHNR and CDR2 FQNEAQ (reference sequence). V dropped 1 base and J dropped 3; count of bases not matched to a gene: 6. CDR3 sequence: CASSLVGQRGTDTQYF. CDR3 nucleotide sequence: TGTGCCAGCAGCTTAGTCGGCCAGCGGGGGACAGATACGCAGTATTTT.